Sequencing of this T cell receptor beta chain was carried out in a study of cytomegalovirus exposure and HLA in healthy donors (TCRdb year 2017). Describing the broader study: An earlier analysis of approximately 640 of the donors reported 250 to 300 Gb of sequence data and 100 million to 140 million unique TCR beta sequences from about 180 million T cells. Donor age, sex, ethnicity and CMV serostatus were collected together with the repertoire data. Along with the approximately 700-subject first cohort, a separate validation cohort of some 130 different subjects was used. The number of donors typed differed by locus, with roughly 629-640 for A, B, C, DRB1 and DQB1, around 500 for DQA1, approximately 580 for DPA1, and approximately 470 for DPB1. Rather than using new phenotypic data, the later analysis identified candidate immune exposures from TCR beta sequences and from how often those sequences occurred across donors. The study profiled the T cell repertoires of 500 to 800 subjects by immunosequencing and related them to cytomegalovirus serostatus. Of the 300 to 400 genotyped donors, 65% to 90% fell in the genetic ancestry cluster associated with self-reported Caucasian donors. To decide whether each TCR beta V gene segment behaved as functional or pseudogenic, an earlier analysis of over 500 of the donors relied on high-throughput TCR beta sequencing. All discovery cohort repertoires had been generated on a single sequencing platform. In a later analysis, previously published TCR beta repertoires from some 640 donors were re-analyzed and high-resolution HLA genotyping was added so that TCR occurrence patterns could be studied. HLA typing covered class I and class II loci at four-digit resolution. An early release that covered about 600 HLA-typed donors contained 250 to 350 gigabases of sequencing data and about 93 million unique TCR sequences. Several DR-DQ haplotypes were treated as single units for association and clustering because of strong linkage in the cohort. The study was designed to test whether signatures of past pathogen exposure could be identified by cataloging public T cell receptors. Among 300 to 500 genotyped donors of the cohort, an average of roughly 230,000 unique TCR beta nucleotide sequences was sequenced per donor, of which 15% to 20% were non-productive. To predict cytomegalovirus infection status, the study brought together high-throughput TCR immunosequencing, statistical association of individual TCRs with disease status, and machine learning. A later genetic analysis used genome-wide SNP genotypes for about 65% of the 666 donors, treating that subset as a discovery cohort. Study-wide conclusions, independent of this receptor: Three of the identified cytomegalovirus-associated TCR beta chains were confirmed in vitro to be specific for cytomegalovirus antigens. When HLA alleles, especially DR and DQ, strongly co-occurred, TCR associations were difficult to assign to individual alleles. Most TCR sequences were seen in very few donors, while some public TCRs were found in many individuals. The earlier analysis of about 600 of the donors excluded roughly 17 rarely observed V segments, including chromosome 9 orphons, because counts were too low. For the cohort, immune exposure information was limited to CMV serostatus. Presence/absence analyses assumed roughly uniform sequencing depth across donors, an assumption that may not hold. According to the authors, the approach could potentially be generalized to other disease states and immunological phenotypes. According to a later genetic analysis, donors in an Asian-associated ancestry cluster had fewer N-insertions in productive TCRs than the roughly 660-donor mean. Several of the top co-occurrence clusters appeared to be linked to parvovirus B19, influenza, CMV and Epstein-Barr virus, according to a later analysis. The study gave a list of 150 to 200 TCR beta chains associated with cytomegalovirus. V-gene and J-gene trimming of TCR beta chains was associated with a missense DCLRE1C variant in a later genetic analysis, and the association was replicated in an independent cohort. A further reported finding was that TCR beta sequences accurately predicted the HLA-A and HLA-B alleles for most subjects in the first cohort. In a later analysis, 15,000 to 20,000 TCR beta sequences were associated with specific HLA alleles at a false discovery rate of 0.05. The sequencing pipeline was judged likely to have produced a cluster of highly shared sequence variants as a technical artifact. Most CMV-associated TCR beta chains appeared to be HLA-restricted in a later analysis, and the HLA associations seemed to be driven largely by CMV exposure. In an earlier analysis of approximately 590 of the donors, most TCR beta V segments appeared in productive rearrangements about 87% or about 30% of the time, broadly matching IMGT annotations. A later analysis found that TCR association rates varied across HLA loci, with DRB1 alleles showing the most associated TCRs and HLA-C alleles the fewest. Some IMGT-functional V segments, including TRBV6-2 and TRBV6-3, could not be distinguished by the 87-base-pair reads and were therefore excluded. Only TCR beta chains were sequenced in this cohort, and the absence of alpha or paired-chain data limited detectable features. In both the original and validation cohorts, the classifier was reported to diagnose cytomegalovirus status with high specificity and sensitivity. Compared with equally common non-associated chains, HLA-associated TCR beta chains in a later analysis were more clonally expanded and had lower generation probabilities. Because HLA typing was unavailable for some donors at each locus, only the typed subset was used in association tests. Correlated functional status among segregating V segments might reflect linkage disequilibrium, but an unknown experimental factor could not be ruled out.

The cohort consisted of 600 to 700 healthy bone marrow donors. At the time of sampling, every cohort member was nominally healthy, though immune exposures that went unrecorded were likely present. The donor was CMV seronegative and belonged to the group of 350 to 400 seronegative cohort members. Each donor provided a peripheral blood sample, and peripheral blood mononuclear cells were used for TCR beta sequencing. The Qiagen DNeasy Blood Extraction Kit was used to extract genomic DNA from the blood cell samples. Spanning cysteine to phenylalanine, the CDR3 consists of 15 amino acids. The read is trimmed to its CDR3 DNA, 45 bases read in frame from base 1. The trim is 3 bases for V and 7 bases for J, with a gap of 16 bases between the germline ends. The germline V gene specifies SGHTA as CDR1 and FQGNSA as CDR2. Libraries were built with the immunoSEQ multiplex PCR assay. A mixture of 60 forward primers for TCR Vbeta segments and 13 reverse primers for TCR Jbeta segments was used in the multiplex PCR. The CDR3 region of rearranged TCR beta genes was amplified from genomic DNA with a multiplex PCR assay. Amplified TCR beta libraries were sequenced as 87-base-pair reads on the Illumina HiSeq System. In the authors' own workflow: A later analysis counted about 80 million unique TCR beta chains across the 650 to 700 repertoires, and 10 million to 11 million of these chains were shared by at least two donors. To remove PCR and sequencing errors, raw reads were error-corrected and collapsed into unique sequences using a nearest-neighbor algorithm that merged closely related sequences. To assign V, D and J gene segments, CDR3 sequences were aligned to IMGT reference sequences. For a sequence to be retained, a match of at least six nucleotides was required to both a V gene segment and a J gene segment. Rearrangements were called productive when the CDR3 lacked stop codons and stayed in frame with V and J; all others were non-productive. Following IMGT convention, CDR3 was defined as the stretch from the second conserved V-encoded cysteine to the conserved J-encoded phenylalanine. The earlier analysis of 550 to 650 of the donors excluded any sequence lacking an unambiguous match to a single V gene segment. In an earlier analysis of approximately 500 of the donors, a V segment was called functional when productive rearrangements were above 56.7%, and segregating when the standard deviation between donors exceeded 5%. A statistical classification framework was developed to diagnose cytomegalovirus status using the catalog of TCR beta chain sequences. V and J gene assignment, in a later analysis, came from comparing TCR nucleotide sequences with IMGT/GENE-DB human TR gene sequences. A later analysis assigned CDR3 sequences and most-parsimonious VDJ recombination scenarios with the TCRdist pipeline. In a later analysis, each TCR beta chain was defined by its CDR3 amino acid sequence together with its V-gene family, and reads lacking a unique V-gene family were excluded. A later analysis removed 550 to 650 highly shared, low-generation-probability nucleotide sequences to deal with suspected cross-contamination and a sequencing artifact. In a later analysis, a clonal expansion index for each public chain was calculated from normalized within-repertoire ranks of inferred template counts. In a later analysis, generation probabilities were computed using a VDJ recombination model fitted to out-of-frame rearrangements, and the results were checked against IGoR. In a later analysis, TCR-TCR, TCR-HLA and TCR-CMV co-occurrence was scored with hypergeometric tests, and a repertoire-size bias correction was applied to TCR pairs. In a later analysis, false discovery rates were estimated by permuting HLA or CMV assignments 20 times. In a later analysis, co-occurring TCRs were grouped with DBSCAN, and TCRdist sequence similarity was added when clustering was performed within HLA-allele-positive subsets. For co-occurrence clustering, repertoires with fewer than 30,000 or more than 120,000 public chains were excluded, along with roughly five repertoires with anomalous nucleotide sharing. Drawn from immuneACCESS, this table holds only the in-frame rearrangements with V and J called that TCRdb kept. Clones are partly lost; checked studies trace under half to an unresolved V gene and leave the rest unexplained. The D gene and trimming were derived from the DNA, and the V and J assignments and clone size from that table. The data table for this sample lists around 50,000 clones. Of the sample, 2% to 2.5% is held by the ten largest clones.

As for this clone: What antigen it recognizes has not been identified.

Recombination linked TRBV7-2 to TRBJ1-5, with the D segment identity uncertain. Sequenced: PBMCs. The clonotype was recovered from a woman between 40 and 50 years old in good health and CMV-seronegative. The CDR3 reads as follows: CASSFFQDRGQPQHF. The bases read TGTGCCAGCAGCTTCTTCCAGGATCGCGGGCAGCCCCAGCATTTT. Joined to the reference TRBV7-2 and TRBJ1-5 proteins, this CDR3 gives the full variable domain: GAGVSQSPSNKVTEKGKDVELRCDPISGHTALYWYRQSLGQGLEFLIYFQGNSAPDKSGLPSDRFSAERTGGSVSTLTIQRTQQEDSAVYLCASSFFQDRGQPQHFGDGTRLSIL.